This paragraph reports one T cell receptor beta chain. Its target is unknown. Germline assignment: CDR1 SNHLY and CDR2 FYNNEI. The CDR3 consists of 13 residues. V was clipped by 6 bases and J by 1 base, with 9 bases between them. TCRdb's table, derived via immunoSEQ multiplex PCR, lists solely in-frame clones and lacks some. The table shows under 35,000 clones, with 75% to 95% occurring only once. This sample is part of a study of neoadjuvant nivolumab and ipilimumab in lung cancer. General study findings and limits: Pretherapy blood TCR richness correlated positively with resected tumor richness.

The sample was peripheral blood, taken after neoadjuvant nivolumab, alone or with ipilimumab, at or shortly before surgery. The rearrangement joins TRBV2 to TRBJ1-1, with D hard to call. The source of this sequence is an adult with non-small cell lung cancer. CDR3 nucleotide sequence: TGTGCCAGCAGAACAGAATCGAACACTGAAGCTTTCTTT. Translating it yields CASRTESNTEAFF.